This note documents a single T cell receptor beta chain sequence. The clone's antigen remains unknown. No per-base quality is available; no much larger clone lies one base away. These data belong to a study of blood T cell repertoires in COVID-19 (TCRdb year 2020). For the study in its entirety: Samples from collaborators originated in the United States, Italy and Spain and spanned both the acute and convalescent phases of COVID-19. The material from the prospective study consisted of cDNA or gDNA derived from T cells, B-cell-depleted T cells, or PBMCs. Deeply sampled blood TCRbeta repertoires from subjects exposed to, actively infected with, or recovered from COVID-19 were included in the dataset. The repertoires were released in a freely available public database meant as a resource for research on the immune response to SARS-CoV-2. Samples came from the ongoing ImmuneRACE study (first 160 participants) plus 1,254 subjects from 6 global collaborators. Nearly every sample came with metadata listing a de-identified subject ID, COVID-19 status, age in years and sex. HLA class I and class II types, where available, came from metadata supplied by the sample provider rather than from assay-based typing. Overall study results and their limits: The amount of clinical and demographic metadata varied by source and participant and was provided uncurated.

CDR1 and CDR2, per the germline V gene, are MDHEN and SYDVKM. The germline ends are 17 bases apart after V is trimmed by 8 bases and J by 0 bases. Its CDR3 holds 15 amino acids, cysteine through phenylalanine. The sequence is cut down to CDR3 DNA, 45 bases in frame from base 1. The immunoSEQ Assay, a bias-controlled multiplex PCR, was used to amplify TCRbeta CDR3 regions from genomic DNA. Turning to the authors' computational methods: Within the assay, amplification of reference gene primers was used to estimate how many nucleated cells each sample contained. To quantify the absolute abundance of each unique TCRbeta CDR3 rearrangement, sequence reads were collapsed and filtered. Productive Simpson clonality was computed per sample as the square root of Simpson's diversity index over productive rearrangements. What TCRdb holds here is the immuneACCESS table cut down to in-frame rearrangements. Part of the clones is not present; checked against another copy, under half of the missing clones reflect an unresolved V gene, and the others are unexplained. That table supplies the V and J calls and clone size; D and trimming were determined from the DNA. In this sample the table shows 250,000 to 350,000 clones, 85% to 90% of which occur a single time. The ten largest clones add up to 3.5% to 4.5% of the sample.

Enrolling through a virtual design, the prospective study's participants ranged in age from roughly 18 to 90 years and lived across approximately 25 United States geographic areas. Cohort assignment in the prospective study relied on participant-reported clinical history from a screening survey and a study questionnaire. In the prospective study, whole blood, serum and a nasopharyngeal or oropharyngeal swab were collected from each participant by mobile phlebotomists. Additional blood draws and questionnaires over an approximately two-month period could optionally be provided by prospective study participants. Blood samples from the prospective study were shipped frozen or at room temperature prior to DNA extraction.

The chain links TRBV28 with TRBJ2-7; TRBD2 is a weak D gene call, 6 bases matching. Sequenced: PBMCs or T cells enriched from blood (not recorded which). This TCR derives from a woman aged 18 to 35 with acute COVID-19. The CDR3 in this case is CASSLELSGSYEQYF. At the DNA level, the sequence is TGTGCCAGCTCCTTGGAGCTTAGCGGCTCCTACGAGCAGTACTTC.